Listed below are T cell receptor beta chains from one sample, sequenced in a study of blood T cell repertoires in COVID-19. Produced via immunoSEQ multiplex PCR; TCRdb's table is partial and in-frame only. The sample yields 84,000 or so clones, 88% seen once. The source material was peripheral blood. These receptor sequences come from a man between 65 and 80 years old with acute or convalescent COVID-19. The CDR3 runs from the conserved cysteine through the conserved F or W. Each record gives: J gene, clone size, V gene, D gene, CDR3 DNA, CDR3 protein. D genes are given only for firm matches. Rows give clone size only sometimes, using once, few, many, or a class for an expanded clone.

>TRBJ2-7|NA|TRBV18|TRBD1
TGTGCCAGCTCGCAGGGACAGGGAGGCGAGCAGTACTTC
CASSQGQGGEQYF
>TRBJ2-7|NA|TRBV3-1/TRBV3-2|TRBD2
TGTGCCAGCAGCCCGACTAGCGGGAGGGTGTCTGGCGAGCAGTACTTC
CASSPTSGRVSGEQYF
>TRBJ1-1|NA|TRBV5-8|NA
TGTGCCAGCAGCTTCCTTTCTGTTTACGGCACTGAAGCTTTCTTT
CASSFLSVYGTEAFF
>TRBJ2-7|NA|TRBV25-1|TRBD1
TGTGCCAGCAGTGGGGAGACAGGGTCCTACGAGCAGTACTTC
CASSGETGSYEQYF
>TRBJ2-3|NA|TRBV9|TRBD2
TGTGCCAGCAGCGTCAACCCAGCGGGGACCGCAGATACGCAGTATTTT
CASSVNPAGTADTQYF
>TRBJ1-1|few|TRBV7-2|NA
TGTGCCAGCAGTTTAACAGGATTGAACACTGAAGCTTTCTTT
CASSLTGLNTEAFF
>TRBJ1-6|NA|TRBV7-9|TRBD1
TGTGCCAGCAACAGGGCGGGACAGGGGTTTTCACCCCTCCACTTT
CASNRAGQGFSPLHF
>TRBJ2-1|NA|TRBV6-5|NA
TGTGCCAGCAGTTACAACAGGGATGAGCAGTTCTTC
CASSYNRDEQFF
>TRBJ1-6|NA|TRBV5-1|NA
TGCGCCAGCAGCTTGGTACCGGGGAGCTCCTATAATTCACCCCTCCACTTT
CASSLVPGSSYNSPLHF
>TRBJ2-7|NA|TRBV12-3/TRBV12-4|NA
TGTGCCAGCAGTTTAGCTTGGGGAGGCGAGCAGTACTTC
CASSLAWGGEQYF
>TRBJ2-6|NA|TRBV7-8|TRBD1
TGCGCCAGCAGCCCTCGACAGGGGGCCACCTCTGGGGCCAACGTCCTGACTTTC
CASSPRQGATSGANVLTF
>TRBJ2-1|NA|TRBV5-5|TRBD1
TGTGCCAGCAGCCGGCAGGGGGACAGCTCCTACAATGAGCAGTTCTTC
CASSRQGDSSYNEQFF
>TRBJ2-7|NA|TRBV7-6|TRBD2
TGTGCCAGCAGCTTAGGAACCGGGACTAGCTCACCCGAGCAGTACTTC
CASSLGTGTSSPEQYF
>TRBJ2-6|NA|TRBV5-1|NA
TGCGCCAGCAGCCGTGGAGATGACTCTGGGGCCAACGTCCTGACTTTC
CASSRGDDSGANVLTF
>TRBJ2-7|NA|TRBV9|TRBD2
TGTGCCAGCAGCGTAGGAACTAGCGGGGGTGGGTACGAGCAGTACTTC
CASSVGTSGGGYEQYF